This is a list of T cell receptor beta chains from one sample in a study of blood T cells in healthy people across ages. One entry per CDR3 protein, called by TCRdb with MiXCR from the 5' RACE reads. The sample records about 1 million distinct CDR3 sequences, 35% to 55% being singletons. Material for sequencing was blood. The receptor source for this set is a woman aged 60-70 years in good health. The CDR3 runs from the conserved cysteine through the conserved F or W. The D gene is left open where the match is weak. Clone size is given for some rows only: seen once, a few or many times, or a class if the clone is expanded.

V: TRBV29-1; D: .; size: .; J: TRBJ2-5; DNA: TGCAGCGTTGGAGGGGGTTGGGTGGCCCAGTACTTC; CDR3: CSVGGGWVAQYF
V: TRBV20-1; D: .; size: .; J: TRBJ2-5; DNA: TGCAGTGCGAGGGGCTCGTGGGAGACCCAGTACTTC; CDR3: CSARGSWETQYF
V: TRBV10-3; D: .; size: .; J: TRBJ1-1; DNA: TGTGCCATCAGTGTGGGACCCGCGAACACTGAAGCTTTCTTT; CDR3: CAISVGPANTEAFF
V: TRBV29-1; D: .; size: .; J: TRBJ1-2; DNA: TGCAGCGTTTCAGAGACAGAGCTTAGCCCCTATGGCTACACCTTC; CDR3: CSVSETELSPYGYTF
V: TRBV9; D: TRBD2; size: .; J: TRBJ2-1; DNA: TGTGCCAGCAGCGTAGAGAGCGGGAGTGGCAATGAGCAGTTCTTC; CDR3: CASSVESGSGNEQFF
V: TRBV7-8; D: .; size: .; J: TRBJ2-7; DNA: TGTGCCAGCAGCCAAACTTTCGATACCCAGTACTTC; CDR3: CASSQTFDTQYF
V: TRBV28; D: .; size: few; J: TRBJ2-7; DNA: TGTGCCAGCAGTTTATGGGGAGGGGGAGAAGACGAGCAGTACTTC; CDR3: CASSLWGGGEDEQYF
V: TRBV4-2; D: TRBD2; size: .; J: TRBJ2-2; DNA: TGTGCCAGCAGCCAAGAAGCTAGCGGGAGGGCCGGGGAGCTGTTTTTT; CDR3: CASSQEASGRAGELFF
V: TRBV6-5; D: .; size: .; J: TRBJ1-1; DNA: TGTGCCAGCAGTTACGCTAGGTTGGGGACTGAAGCTTTCTTT; CDR3: CASSYARLGTEAFF
V: TRBV7-9; D: .; size: .; J: TRBJ2-7; DNA: TGTGCCAGCAGCCCAAGGGCCGCAAGTTCCTACGAGCAGTACTTC; CDR3: CASSPRAASSYEQYF
V: TRBV6-1; D: .; size: .; J: TRBJ2-1; DNA: TGTACCAGCAGTGAAGTGCCAGCTTCCTACAATGAGCAGTTCTTC; CDR3: CTSSEVPASYNEQFF
V: TRBV2; D: TRBD1; size: .; J: TRBJ2-1; DNA: TGTGCCAGCAGGTCACAGGGGGCAAACAATGAGCAGTTCTTC; CDR3: CASRSQGANNEQFF
V: TRBV20-1; D: .; size: few; J: TRBJ2-7; DNA: TGCAGTGCTAGAAGGAAACTCAGAGCCGAGCAGTACTTC; CDR3: CSARRKLRAEQYF
V: TRBV20-1; D: TRBD1; size: once; J: TRBJ2-5; DNA: TGCAGTGCTAACGCTCTCCGGGACAGAACACAAGAGACCCAGTACTTC; CDR3: CSANALRDRTQETQYF
V: TRBV20-1; D: TRBD2; size: .; J: TRBJ2-1; DNA: TGCAGTGCTAGCCCCCCCCGCGGAGGAGCGGGAGTAAGGTACAATGAGCAGTTCTTC; CDR3: CSASPPRGGAGVRYNEQFF
V: TRBV20-1; D: .; size: .; J: TRBJ2-1; DNA: TGCAGTGCTAGGGGGACTGCCAGCTCCTACAATGAGCAGTTCTTC; CDR3: CSARGTASSYNEQFF
V: TRBV11-2; D: TRBD1; size: .; J: TRBJ2-5; DNA: TGTGCCAGCAGACCAACCCAGGGACAGGGTAGTGAGCAGTACTTC; CDR3: CASRPTQGQGSEQYF
V: TRBV5-5; D: .; size: few; J: TRBJ2-7; DNA: TGTGCCAGCAGCTTGTCATCAGGGGCAGCTAACTACGAGCAGTACTTC; CDR3: CASSLSSGAANYEQYF
V: TRBV29-1; D: .; size: .; J: TRBJ1-1; DNA: TGCAGCGTTGAAGATTTTCGCGGGACCGCGAACACTGAAGCTTTCTTT; CDR3: CSVEDFRGTANTEAFF
V: TRBV20-1; D: .; size: .; J: TRBJ2-1; DNA: TGCAGTGCTAGAGATCGGGGGAGTCCCCTGTGGAATGAGCAGTTCTTC; CDR3: CSARDRGSPLWNEQFF
V: TRBV7-3; D: .; size: few; J: TRBJ2-5; DNA: TGTGCCAGCAGCTTAGGTTCGGGGCGAAACCAAGAGACCCAGTACTTC; CDR3: CASSLGSGRNQETQYF
V: TRBV7-2; D: .; size: few; J: TRBJ2-1; DNA: TGTGCCAGCAGCGCCCAATTCAGCTCCTACAATGAGCAGTTCTTC; CDR3: CASSAQFSSYNEQFF
V: TRBV4-2; D: .; size: .; J: TRBJ2-3; DNA: TGTGCCAGCAGCCAAGATGGGTCAAGCACAGATACGCAGTATTTT; CDR3: CASSQDGSSTDTQYF
V: TRBV12-3/TRBV12-4; D: TRBD1; size: .; J: TRBJ1-6; DNA: TGTGTCAGCAGGTGGACAGGGAGCTCCTATAATTCACCCCTCCACTTT; CDR3: CVSRWTGSSYNSPLHF
V: TRBV28; D: TRBD1; size: .; J: TRBJ1-4; DNA: TGTGCCAGCAGTGGGACAGGGGGCGCAAGCGGTGAAAAACTGTTTTTT; CDR3: CASSGTGGASGEKLFF
V: TRBV6-2/TRBV6-3; D: .; size: .; J: TRBJ1-1; DNA: TGTGCCAGCAGTTACTCGAGTGGGGTGCCGAACACTGAAGCTTTCTTT; CDR3: CASSYSSGVPNTEAFF
V: TRBV4-2; D: .; size: few; J: TRBJ2-7; DNA: TGTGCCAGCAGCCAAGTCTCTAACGAGCAGTACTTC; CDR3: CASSQVSNEQYF
V: TRBV6-1; D: TRBD2; size: .; J: TRBJ2-1; DNA: TGTGCCACCCTACCTAGCGGGAGCGGCAATGAGCAGTTCTTC; CDR3: CATLPSGSGNEQFF
V: TRBV14; D: .; size: few; J: TRBJ2-5; DNA: TGTGCCAGCAGCCAAGAGGCTGGGAGGGAGACCCAGTACTTC; CDR3: CASSQEAGRETQYF
V: TRBV5-1; D: TRBD1; size: .; J: TRBJ2-7; DNA: TGCGCCAGCAGCTTGGCCAGGGGGTTCTACGAGCAGTACTTC; CDR3: CASSLARGFYEQYF
V: TRBV4-2; D: .; size: few; J: TRBJ2-3; DNA: TGTGCCAGCAGCCAGTCCCCTCCGATAGTGGGGGAATTAGGGACAGATACGCAGTATTTT; CDR3: CASSQSPPIVGELGTDTQYF
V: TRBV10-3; D: .; size: .; J: TRBJ2-5; DNA: TGTGCCATCAGTGAGTCACAAGGCGATGAGACCCAGTACTTC; CDR3: CAISESQGDETQYF
V: TRBV29-1; D: TRBD1; size: .; J: TRBJ1-2; DNA: TGCAGCGTGGGGGACAGGGGTATCTATGGCTACACCTTC; CDR3: CSVGDRGIYGYTF
V: TRBV11-2; D: .; size: .; J: TRBJ1-1; DNA: TGTGCCAGCAGCCCGAACAGGGCAGTGAACACTGAAGCTTTCTTT; CDR3: CASSPNRAVNTEAFF
V: TRBV3-1; D: .; size: .; J: TRBJ1-4; DNA: TGTGCCGGCAGCCAAGATGAGGGTTTTTCGGAAAAACTGTTTTTT; CDR3: CAGSQDEGFSEKLFF
V: TRBV21-1; D: .; size: .; J: TRBJ1-6; DNA: TGTGCCAGCAGCAAAGCGCGGGATAATTCACCCCTCCACTTT; CDR3: CASSKARDNSPLHF
V: TRBV12-3/TRBV12-4; D: .; size: few; J: TRBJ2-3; DNA: TGTGCCAGCAGTTATACGGAGTTCACAGATACGCAGTATTTT; CDR3: CASSYTEFTDTQYF
V: TRBV6-4; D: TRBD2; size: .; J: TRBJ2-3; DNA: TGTGCCAGCAAGGAGCGGGGTAGTACAGATACGCAGTATTTT; CDR3: CASKERGSTDTQYF
V: TRBV25-1; D: TRBD1; size: .; J: TRBJ2-5; DNA: TGTGCCAGCAGTGATGAGGGGGCTAGGGAGACCCAGTACTTC; CDR3: CASSDEGARETQYF
V: TRBV24-1; D: TRBD1; size: .; J: TRBJ2-5; DNA: TGTGCCACCAGTGATTGGGGGGACAGGGACGAGACCCAGTACTTC; CDR3: CATSDWGDRDETQYF
V: TRBV7-2; D: TRBD2; size: few; J: TRBJ2-3; DNA: TGTGCCAGCAGCCCCAGACTAGCGGGAGTGGATACGCAGTATTTT; CDR3: CASSPRLAGVDTQYF